The clone carrying this TCR beta chain was seen a few times. TCRdb re-analysed the RT-PCR reads in MiXCR, keeping a single row per CDR3 protein. The table has about half a million distinct CDR3 sequences, 7.5% to 8.5% seen once. Deletions cut 0 bases from V and 0 bases from J, with 9 bases between. Germline CDR1 DFQATT, CDR2 SNEGSKA (reference sequence). The CDR3 totals 15 residues. These data belong to a study of response to subunit inactivated influenza vaccine. The sample consisted of PBMCs from blood, taken around 25 months after vaccination. The chain is built from TRBV20-1 and TRBJ1-5; D ambiguous. The clonotype was recovered from a man aged 45-69 years who received an inactivated influenza vaccine. CDR3 sequence reads: CSARDETDSNQPQHF. Written as DNA, the CDR3 is TGCAGTGCTAGAGATGAAACAGATAGCAATCAGCCCCAGCATTTT.